This T cell receptor beta chain was profiled in a study of blood T cell repertoires in COVID-19. Study-wide context: Material from acute and convalescent COVID-19 was sourced from the United States, Italy and Spain.

Only one count was recorded for this clone. Methods used by the authors: Estimation of nucleated cell counts was performed using reference gene primer amplification. Only in-frame clones appear in the TCRdb table, and some are missing; sequencing was by immunoSEQ multiplex PCR. V and J calls and clone size come straight from that table; D and trimming were deduced from the DNA. The table records approximately 60,000 clones, 65% to 85% of them present only once. J lost 0 bases, V lost 5 bases, and 7 bases had no gene match. Looked up from germline, CDR1 is LNHDA and CDR2 is SQIVND (reference sequence). The CDR3 spans 17 residues.

This sequence originates from a woman over 75 with active or convalescent COVID-19. The chain couples TRBV19 to TRBJ1-5, with TRBD1 matching over 10 bases. Input material: peripheral blood. CDR3 bases: TGTGCCAGTAGTCTCCGGGACAGGGGAAATAGCAATCAGCCCCAGCATTTT. The encoded protein is CASSLRDRGNSNQPQHF.